This TCR beta chain was captured by sequencing in a study of T cells in narcolepsy. Study-level background: Patients with NT1 or NT2 and healthy control donors were enrolled.

Libraries were prepared by immunoSEQ multiplex PCR; TCRdb keeps only in-frame clonotypes and omits some of them. The sample includes approximately 24,000 clones, 70% to 85% seen only once; the top ten take over 0.55%. Comments on this clone: What it recognizes is unknown.

Study conclusions and caveats: HCRT-specific and TRIB2-specific autoreactive clonotypes appeared among same-patient CSF and blood CD4+ clonotypes. No autoreactive T cell clone sequences appeared in some memory CD4+ repertoires.

This clonotype originated in a human donor with narcolepsy. The sequenced sample consisted of CD45RA- memory CD4+ T cells from PBMCs.

The CDR3 DNA is TGTGCAACAACGTCCGAAGACGAGCAGTACTTC. It codes for CATTSEDEQYF. The chain couples TRBV10-3 to TRBJ2-7, with D unclear. Germline CDR1 is ENHRY and CDR2 is SYGVKD. The CDR3 is made up of 11 amino acids.